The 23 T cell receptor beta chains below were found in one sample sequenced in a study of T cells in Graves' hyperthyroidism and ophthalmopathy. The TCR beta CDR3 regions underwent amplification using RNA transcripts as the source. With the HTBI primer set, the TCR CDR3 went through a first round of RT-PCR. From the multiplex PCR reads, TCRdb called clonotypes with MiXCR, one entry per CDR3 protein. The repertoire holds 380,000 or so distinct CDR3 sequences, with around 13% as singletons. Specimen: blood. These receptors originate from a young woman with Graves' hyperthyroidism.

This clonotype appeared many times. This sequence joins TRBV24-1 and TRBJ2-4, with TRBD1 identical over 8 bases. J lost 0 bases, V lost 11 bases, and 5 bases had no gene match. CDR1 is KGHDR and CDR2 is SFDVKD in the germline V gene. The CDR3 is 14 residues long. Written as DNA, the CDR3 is TGTGCCAAACAGGGGGAAAGAGCCAAAAACATTCAGTACTTC. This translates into CAKQGERAKNIQYF.

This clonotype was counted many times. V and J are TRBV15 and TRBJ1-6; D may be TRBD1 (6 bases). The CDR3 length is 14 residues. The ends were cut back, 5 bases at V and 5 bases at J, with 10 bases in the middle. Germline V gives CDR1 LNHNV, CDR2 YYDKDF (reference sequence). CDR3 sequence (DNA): TGTGCCACCAGCTGGACAGCAAATAATTCACCCCTCCACTTT. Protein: CATSWTANNSPLHF.

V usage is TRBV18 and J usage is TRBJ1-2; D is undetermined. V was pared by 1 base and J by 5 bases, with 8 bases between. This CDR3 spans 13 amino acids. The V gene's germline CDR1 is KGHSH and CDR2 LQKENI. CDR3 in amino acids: CASSPLTRYGYTF. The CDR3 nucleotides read TGTGCCAGCTCACCACTAACGCGGTATGGCTACACCTTC. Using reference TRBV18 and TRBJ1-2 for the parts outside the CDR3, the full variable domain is NAGVMQNPRHLVRRRGQEARLRCSPMKGHSHVYWYRQLPEEGLKFMVYLQKENIIDESGMPKERFSAEFPKEGPSILRIQQVVRGDSAAYFCASSPLTRYGYTFGSGTRLTVV.

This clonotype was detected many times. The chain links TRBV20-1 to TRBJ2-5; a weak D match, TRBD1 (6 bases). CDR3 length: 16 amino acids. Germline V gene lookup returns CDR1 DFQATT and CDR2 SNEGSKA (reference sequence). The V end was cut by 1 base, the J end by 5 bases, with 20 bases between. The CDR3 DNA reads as TGCAGTGCTAGAGTAGGTAGAGGACAGCTCTTGGAGACCCAGTACTTC. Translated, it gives CSARVGRGQLLETQYF.

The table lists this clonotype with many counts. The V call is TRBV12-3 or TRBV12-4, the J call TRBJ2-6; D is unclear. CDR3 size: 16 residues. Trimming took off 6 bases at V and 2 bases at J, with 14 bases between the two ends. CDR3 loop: CASRSLVAAGANVLTF. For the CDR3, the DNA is TGTGCCAGCAGGTCTTTGGTGGCTGCTGGGGCCAACGTCCTGACTTTC.

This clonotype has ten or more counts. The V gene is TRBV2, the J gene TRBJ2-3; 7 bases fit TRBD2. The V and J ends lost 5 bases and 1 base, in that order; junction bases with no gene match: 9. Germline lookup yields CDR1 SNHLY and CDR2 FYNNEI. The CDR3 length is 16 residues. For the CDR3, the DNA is TGTGCCAGCAGTCCGGGCTTTGGGGGGGGCACAGATACGCAGTATTTT. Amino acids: CASSPGFGGGTDTQYF.

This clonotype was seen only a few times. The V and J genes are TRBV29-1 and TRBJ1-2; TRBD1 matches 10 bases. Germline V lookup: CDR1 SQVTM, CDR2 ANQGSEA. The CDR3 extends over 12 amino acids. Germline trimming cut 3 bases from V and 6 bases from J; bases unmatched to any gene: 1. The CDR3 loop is CSVDGTGDGYTF. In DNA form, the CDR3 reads TGCAGCGTTGATGGGACAGGGGATGGCTACACCTTC.

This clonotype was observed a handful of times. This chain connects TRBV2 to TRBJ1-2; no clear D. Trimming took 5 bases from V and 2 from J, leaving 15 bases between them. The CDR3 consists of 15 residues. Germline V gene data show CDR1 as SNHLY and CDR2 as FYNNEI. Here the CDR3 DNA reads TGTGCCAGCAGTTTGGACCCGCTGAACAACTATGGCTACACCTTC. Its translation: CASSLDPLNNYGYTF.

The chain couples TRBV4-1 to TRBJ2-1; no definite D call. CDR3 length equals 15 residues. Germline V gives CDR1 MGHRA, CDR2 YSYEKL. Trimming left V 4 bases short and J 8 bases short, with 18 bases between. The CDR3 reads CASSPTYSLLYEQFF. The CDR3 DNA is TGCGCCAGCAGCCCTACGTACAGTCTTTTGTATGAGCAGTTCTTC.

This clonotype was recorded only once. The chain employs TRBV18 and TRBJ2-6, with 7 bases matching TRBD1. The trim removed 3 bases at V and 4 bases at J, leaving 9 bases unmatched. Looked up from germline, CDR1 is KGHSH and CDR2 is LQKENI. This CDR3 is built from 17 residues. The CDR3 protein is CASSPARQGPGANVLTF. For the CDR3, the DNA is TGTGCCAGCTCACCCGCTAGACAGGGCCCGGGGGCCAACGTCCTGACTTTC.

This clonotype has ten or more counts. In nucleotides, the CDR3 is TGTGCCAGCAGTCTGCCTAGCGGGAGGTCCTCTGAGCAGTTCTTC. It specifies CASSLPSGRSSEQFF. The chain joins TRBV27 to TRBJ2-1; 11 nucleotides agree with TRBD2. CDR3 length: 15 amino acids. CDR1 and CDR2 from the germline V gene are MNHEY and SMNVEV (reference sequence). V shed 5 bases, J shed 9 bases, and the junction held 9 bases outside the gene matches.

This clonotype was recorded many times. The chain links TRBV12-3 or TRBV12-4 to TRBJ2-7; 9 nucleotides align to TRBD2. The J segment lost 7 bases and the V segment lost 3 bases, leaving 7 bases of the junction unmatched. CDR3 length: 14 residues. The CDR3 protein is CASSFTSGWGEQYF. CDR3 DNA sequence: TGTGCCAGCAGTTTCACTAGCGGGTGGGGGGAGCAGTACTTC.

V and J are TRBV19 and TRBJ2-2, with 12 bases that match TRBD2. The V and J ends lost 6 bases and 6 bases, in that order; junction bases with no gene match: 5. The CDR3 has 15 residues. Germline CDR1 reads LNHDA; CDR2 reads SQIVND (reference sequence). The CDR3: CASSPLAGGSGELFF. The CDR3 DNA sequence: TGTGCCAGTAGCCCACTAGCGGGAGGCTCCGGGGAGCTGTTTTTT.

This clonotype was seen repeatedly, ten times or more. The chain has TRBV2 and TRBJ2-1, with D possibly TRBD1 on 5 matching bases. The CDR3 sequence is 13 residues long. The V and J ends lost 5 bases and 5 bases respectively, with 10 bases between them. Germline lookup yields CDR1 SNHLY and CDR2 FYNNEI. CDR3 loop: CASSPDTHNEQFF. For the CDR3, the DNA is TGTGCCAGCAGTCCGGACACTCACAATGAGCAGTTCTTC.

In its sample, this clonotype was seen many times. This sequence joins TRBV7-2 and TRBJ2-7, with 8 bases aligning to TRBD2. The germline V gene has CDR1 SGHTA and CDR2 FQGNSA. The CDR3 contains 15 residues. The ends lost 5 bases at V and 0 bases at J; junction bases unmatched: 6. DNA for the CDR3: TGTGCCAGCAGCCCCGCCAGCGGGAGCTCCTACGAGCAGTACTTC. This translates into CASSPASGSSYEQYF.

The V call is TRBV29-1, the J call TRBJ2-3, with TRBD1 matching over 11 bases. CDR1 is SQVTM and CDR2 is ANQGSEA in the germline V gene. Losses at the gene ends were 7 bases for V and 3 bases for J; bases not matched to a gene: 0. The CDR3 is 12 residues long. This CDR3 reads CSGDRGTDTQYF. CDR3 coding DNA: TGCAGCGGGGACAGGGGGACAGATACGCAGTATTTT.

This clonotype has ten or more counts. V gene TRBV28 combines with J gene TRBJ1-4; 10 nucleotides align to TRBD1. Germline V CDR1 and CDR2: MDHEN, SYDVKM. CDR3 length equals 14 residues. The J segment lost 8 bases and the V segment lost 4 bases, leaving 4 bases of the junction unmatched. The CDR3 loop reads CASSWTGGREKLFF. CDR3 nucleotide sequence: TGTGCCAGCAGTTGGACAGGGGGTCGGGAAAAACTGTTTTTT. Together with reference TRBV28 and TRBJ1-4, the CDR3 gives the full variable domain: DVKVTQSSRYLVKRTGEKVFLECVQDMDHENMFWYRQDPGLGLRLIYFSYDVKMKEKGDIPEGYSVSREKKERFSLILESASTNQTSMYLCASSWTGGREKLFFGSGTQLSVL.

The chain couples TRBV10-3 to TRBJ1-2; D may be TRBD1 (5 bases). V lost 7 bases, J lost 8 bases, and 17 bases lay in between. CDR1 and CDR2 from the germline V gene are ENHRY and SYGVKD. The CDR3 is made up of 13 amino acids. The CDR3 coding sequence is TGTGCCATCACCGGCGGGGGGATTGAGGGCTACACCTTC. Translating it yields CAITGGGIEGYTF.

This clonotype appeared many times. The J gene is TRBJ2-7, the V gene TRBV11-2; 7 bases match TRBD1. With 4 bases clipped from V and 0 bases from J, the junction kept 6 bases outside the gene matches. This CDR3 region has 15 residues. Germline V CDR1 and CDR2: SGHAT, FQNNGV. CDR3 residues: CASSSDRDRSYEQYF. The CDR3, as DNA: TGTGCCAGCAGCTCAGACAGGGATCGCTCCTACGAGCAGTACTTC.

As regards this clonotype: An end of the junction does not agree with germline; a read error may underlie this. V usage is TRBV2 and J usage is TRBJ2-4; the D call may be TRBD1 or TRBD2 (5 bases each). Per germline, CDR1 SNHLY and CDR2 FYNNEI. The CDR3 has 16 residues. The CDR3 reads CASSPVRGEGKNIQHF. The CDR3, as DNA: TGTGCCAGCAGTCCGGTTAGGGGCGAGGGCAAAAACATTCAGCACTTC.

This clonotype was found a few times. As DNA, the CDR3 is TGTGCCAGCAGTGCCCGACAGGGGGAATGGGAGGGCTACACCTTC. It yields the protein CASSARQGEWEGYTF. The chain carries TRBV28 and TRBJ1-2; 9 bases map to TRBD1. The V and J ends lost 5 bases and 8 bases, in that order; junction bases with no gene match: 12. Germline CDR1 reads MDHEN; CDR2 reads SYDVKM. The CDR3 spans 15 residues.

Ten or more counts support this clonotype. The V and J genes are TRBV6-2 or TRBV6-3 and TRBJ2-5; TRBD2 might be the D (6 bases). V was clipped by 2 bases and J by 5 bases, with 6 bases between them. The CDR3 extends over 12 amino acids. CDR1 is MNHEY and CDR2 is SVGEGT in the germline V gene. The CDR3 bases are TGTGCCAGCAGTTACGGAGGGGAGACCCAGTACTTC. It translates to CASSYGGETQYF.

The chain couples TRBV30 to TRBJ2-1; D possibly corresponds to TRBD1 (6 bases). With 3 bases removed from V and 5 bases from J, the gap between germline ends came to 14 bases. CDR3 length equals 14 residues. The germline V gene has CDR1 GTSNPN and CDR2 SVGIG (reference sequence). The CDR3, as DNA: TGTGCCTGGAGGGGACACCTATCCAACAATGAGCAGTTCTTC. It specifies CAWRGHLSNNEQFF.